The 24 T cell receptor beta chains given below trace back to one sample, sequenced in a study of blood T cells in healthy people across ages. A second about 6 to 11 cycle PCR used barcoded and J-beta primers. MiXCR, applied by TCRdb to the 5' RACE reads, yields one record per CDR3 protein. The sample carries around 1,000,000 distinct CDR3 sequences, around 27% recorded once. These data are also associated with another study on T cells of mothers and their children.

Sample: blood. The receptor set was obtained from a girl under 10 years old in good health.

About this clonotype itself: The CDR3 carries no conserved terminal phenylalanine or tryptophan, so it likely arises from a read error. The limits of the CDR3 on the DNA are not certain, so only TCRdb's listed CDR3 is given. This chain joins TRBV7-9 and TRBJ1-2; the table's D call, TRBD1, has no DNA check behind it. The germline V gene encodes CDR1 SEHNR and CDR2 FQNEAQ (reference sequence). The length of the CDR3 is 12 amino acids, counting both ends. The CDR3 loop is CASSGDRVDNTL.

The CDR3 DNA follows: TGTGCCAGCAGCCCGGGGGCTAGCGGGGCCTACGAGCAGTACTTC. Residues: CASSPGASGAYEQYF. The V and J genes are TRBV11-3 and TRBJ2-7; 9 nucleotides align to TRBD2. CDR1 is SGHNT, CDR2 YENEEA, per germline. Germline trimming cut 5 bases from V and 2 bases from J; bases unmatched to any gene: 7. This CDR3 spans 15 amino acids.

CDR3 coding DNA: TGTGCCAGCAGCTTAGGCCCTGGGTCCCACTCTAGCGGGGGGGCCGGCTCCTACAATGAGCAGTTCTTC. It translates to CASSLGPGSHSSGGAGSYNEQFF. The genes are TRBV11-2 and TRBJ2-1; 12 bases align to TRBD2. The CDR3 runs 23 residues. Germline V gives CDR1 SGHAT, CDR2 FQNNGV. J gave up 0 bases and V 1 base, and 19 bases lay outside the gene matches.

The chain is built from TRBV20-1 and TRBJ2-1, with D hard to call. The germline CDR1 and CDR2 sequences are DFQATT and SNEGSKA (reference sequence). The CDR3 is 15 residues long. Trimming left V 0 bases short and J 0 bases short, with 9 bases between. CDR3 sequence: CSARDIRYSYNEQFF. The DNA of the CDR3 is TGCAGTGCTAGAGATATACGGTACTCCTACAATGAGCAGTTCTTC.

This chain connects TRBV29-1 to TRBJ2-1; D ambiguous. Germline V gene lookup returns CDR1 SQVTM and CDR2 ANQGSEA. With 5 bases removed from V and 0 bases from J, the gap between germline ends came to 11 bases. This CDR3 contains 14 residues. In DNA form, the CDR3 reads TGCAGCGTTCCGGTCCGTAGCTCCTACAATGAGCAGTTCTTC. This codes for CSVPVRSSYNEQFF.

This chain links TRBV4-1 with TRBJ1-4; D not certain. Trimming removed 6 bases at V and 7 bases at J, with 15 bases between. CDR3 length: 14 amino acids. Per germline, CDR1 MGHRA and CDR2 YSYEKL. The CDR3 nucleotides read TGCGCCAGCAGTAATAGGGTAGTAGGTGAAAAACTGTTTTTT. Its protein is CASSNRVVGEKLFF.

This rearrangement joins TRBV24-1 to TRBJ2-7, with D possibly being TRBD2 (5 bases). Germline V lookup: CDR1 KGHDR, CDR2 SFDVKD. Trimming pared 1 base from V and 3 bases from J, leaving 12 bases between. The CDR3 spans 15 residues. CDR3 protein: CATSDFGSGIYEQYF. CDR3 coding DNA: TGTGCCACCAGTGATTTTGGATCGGGAATCTACGAGCAGTACTTC.

In nucleotides, the CDR3 is TGTGCCAGCAGCTTAGAGGGCGGGGGGGCCCCGGAGACCCAGTACTTC. As protein: CASSLEGGGAPETQYF. V gene TRBV7-2 combines with J gene TRBJ2-5; 9 bases fit TRBD2. The V gene end was trimmed by 1 base and the J gene end by 5 bases; junction bases not matched to a gene: 8. CDR3 length equals 16 residues. In germline, CDR1 is SGHTA, CDR2 FQGNSA.

The chain carries TRBV7-8 and TRBJ1-1; 8 bases align to TRBD1. Germline V gene data show CDR1 as SGHVS and CDR2 as FQNEAQ. The CDR3 length is 17 residues. The V gene end was trimmed by 1 base and the J gene end by 5 bases; junction bases not matched to a gene: 12. CDR3 sequence reads: CASSLVQGAPMSTEAFF. The DNA of the CDR3 is TGTGCCAGCAGCTTAGTCCAGGGGGCCCCGATGTCAACTGAAGCTTTCTTT.

The rearrangement joins TRBV6-6 to TRBJ2-5; no reliable D call. CDR3 length equals 14 residues. V shed 2 bases and J shed 2 bases, with 9 bases lying between them. CDR1 is MNHNY and CDR2 is SVGAGI in the germline V gene (reference sequence). CDR3 region: CASSYGPPQETQYF. DNA of the CDR3: TGTGCCAGCAGTTACGGTCCACCGCAAGAGACCCAGTACTTC.

The chain carries TRBV24-1 and TRBJ2-7; possible D gene TRBD2, 5 bases. CDR1 KGHDR and CDR2 SFDVKD come from the germline V gene. The ends were cut back, 9 bases at V and 3 bases at J, with 20 bases in the middle. This CDR3 region has 15 residues. CDR3 in amino acids: CATEGRFFVDYEQYF. The CDR3 DNA reads as TGTGCCACCGAGGGTAGATTTTTTGTAGACTACGAGCAGTACTTC.

This clonotype was detected many times. The chain combines TRBV6-5 with TRBJ2-7; perhaps TRBD1 as D (6 bases). In germline, CDR1 is MNHEY, CDR2 SVGAGI. The CDR3 loop spans 14 amino acids. Trimming shortened V by 6 bases and J by 2 bases, and 14 bases separated the two germline ends. CDR3 coding DNA: TGTGCCAGCAGGGCCGGGACACGAGCCTACGAGCAGTACTTC. This codes for CASRAGTRAYEQYF.

The table lists this clonotype with a few counts. The chain joins TRBV29-1 to TRBJ2-3, with D hard to call. Trimming took off 4 bases at V and 2 bases at J, with 10 bases between the two ends. This CDR3 has 13 amino acids. CDR1 is SQVTM and CDR2 is ANQGSEA in the germline V gene. CDR3 residues: CSVGPRFTDTQYF. In DNA form, the CDR3 reads TGCAGCGTTGGCCCCAGATTCACAGATACGCAGTATTTT.

This clonotype was picked up a small number of times. The chain joins TRBV20-1 to TRBJ1-5, with D unresolved. Germline CDR1 is DFQATT and CDR2 is SNEGSKA (reference sequence). This CDR3 has 15 amino acids. V gave up 6 bases and J gave up 0 bases, with 15 bases separating them. In nucleotides, the CDR3 is TGCAGTGCCATCTTTGCGGAGTATAGCAATCAGCCCCAGCATTTT. Its protein product is CSAIFAEYSNQPQHF.

The chain joins TRBV6-5 to TRBJ2-7; 8 nucleotides align to TRBD2. The CDR3 covers 12 residues. Germline values: CDR1 MNHEY, CDR2 SVGAGI. With 11 bases clipped from V and 8 bases from J, the junction kept 11 bases outside the gene matches. For the CDR3, the DNA is TGTGCCGCGGGGGGTTCGGCCAACCAGCAGTACTTC. Amino acid sequence: CAAGGSANQQYF.

The V gene is TRBV4-3, the J gene TRBJ2-3; no clear D gene. The germline gives CDR1 LGHNA, CDR2 YSLEER. V was clipped by 0 bases and J by 7 bases, with 8 bases between them. CDR3 length equals 13 residues. CDR3 sequence: CASSQEDVNTQYF. In nucleotides, the CDR3 is TGCGCCAGCAGCCAAGAGGACGTAAATACGCAGTATTTT.

V is TRBV4-3 and J is TRBJ2-7, with 8 bases aligning to TRBD1. CDR1 and CDR2 (germline): LGHNA, YSLEER. This CDR3 has 15 amino acids. The ends lost 4 bases at V and 2 bases at J; junction bases unmatched: 7. The CDR3 is CASSRDRGLPYEQYF. CDR3 sequence (DNA): TGCGCCAGCAGCCGAGACAGGGGACTCCCCTACGAGCAGTACTTC.

The CDR3 coding sequence is TGTGCCAGCACCTTCCCCGGGACAGGGATCAATGAGCAGTTCTTC. Translation gives CASTFPGTGINEQFF. The chain employs TRBV28 and TRBJ2-1; TRBD1 agrees at 9 bases. The CDR3 spans 15 residues. V was clipped by 7 bases and J by 6 bases; unmatched bases: 10. Germline CDR1 and CDR2: MDHEN and SYDVKM.

The V and J genes are TRBV4-1 and TRBJ1-2, with 10 bases that match TRBD1. Germline loops: CDR1 MGHRA, CDR2 YSYEKL. The CDR3 is made up of 14 amino acids. V lost 1 base, J lost 8 bases, and 4 bases stayed unmatched. CDR3 nucleotides: TGCGCCAGCAGCCAAGGACAGGGGGCTCTGGGCTACACCTTC. Its translation is CASSQGQGALGYTF.

CDR3 coding DNA: TGCAGCCTGACGAGGGACAGCTCATCGGAGCAGTACTTC. Protein sequence: CSLTRDSSSEQYF. This sequence joins TRBV29-1 and TRBJ2-7; 7 bases fit TRBD1. Per germline, CDR1 SQVTM and CDR2 ANQGSEA. This CDR3 comprises 13 residues. With V trimmed by 8 bases and J by 7 bases, 14 bases remained unmatched.

This clonotype was counted a few times. The chain has TRBV7-9 and TRBJ2-5; 15 nucleotides line up with TRBD2. The CDR3 covers 17 residues. Germline V CDR1 and CDR2: SEHNR, FQNEAQ (reference sequence). Unmatched junction bases numbered 7, after V lost 4 bases and J lost 4 bases. The CDR3 DNA follows: TGTGCCAGCAGCTCCGGACTAGCGGGAGGGTATAGAGAGACCCAGTACTTC. Its translation: CASSSGLAGGYRETQYF. The full variable domain, its missing parts supplied by reference TRBV7-9 and TRBJ2-5, is DTGVSQNPRHKITKRGQNVTFRCDPISEHNRLYWYRQTLGQGPEFLTYFQNEAQLEKSRLLSDRFSAERPKGSFSTLEIQRTEQGDSAMYLCASSSGLAGGYRETQYFGPGTRLLVL.

This clonotype was found a few times. CDR3: CASRGSVEQLKTQYF. CDR3 nucleotides: TGTGCCAGCAGGGGGTCCGTAGAACAACTAAAGACCCAGTACTTC. The chain combines TRBV6-1 with TRBJ2-5; D ambiguous. This CDR3 comprises 15 residues. The V and J ends lost 6 bases and 6 bases respectively, with 20 bases between them. Germline CDR1 reads MNHNS; CDR2 reads SASEGT.

This clonotype has a handful of counts. The CDR3 reads CSVEYFTEGEKLFF. CDR3 DNA sequence: TGCAGCGTTGAATACTTCACCGAAGGTGAAAAACTGTTTTTT. The gene calls are TRBV29-1 and TRBJ1-4; D ambiguous. The V and J ends lost 2 bases and 7 bases respectively, with 14 bases between them. The CDR3 spans 14 residues. Germline lookup yields CDR1 SQVTM and CDR2 ANQGSEA.

The V call is TRBV20-1, the J call TRBJ2-5; 7 nucleotides match TRBD2. The CDR3 is 14 amino acids. Per the germline V gene, CDR1 is DFQATT and CDR2 is SNEGSKA (reference sequence). V gave up 6 bases and J gave up 5 bases; unmatched junction bases: 12. CDR3 in DNA: TGCAGTGCGCGGCTCCCGGGACTAACGGAGACCCAGTACTTC. Translation gives CSARLPGLTETQYF.